The clone carrying this T cell receptor (beta chain) was found a few times. No antigen is known for it. The TCR beta CDR3 regions underwent amplification using RNA transcripts as the source. A first-round RT-PCR of the TCR CDR3 used the HTBI primer set. TCRdb recomputed calls from the multiplex PCR reads with MiXCR, one row per CDR3 protein. The table includes hundreds of thousands of distinct CDR3 sequences, roughly 14% detected once. The sample is drawn from a study of T cells in Graves' hyperthyroidism and ophthalmopathy. Whole-study context: Staff took peripheral blood when the initial diagnosis was made, before any treatment began.

This CDR3 spans 14 amino acids. Germline V gene data show CDR1 as SGHKS and CDR2 as YYEKEE (reference sequence). Trimming removed 4 bases at V and 4 bases at J, with 14 bases between. Study-wide results and caveats: In the analysis, a 13 V-J model separated ophthalmopathy from stable hyperthyroidism. In blood, most of the thyroid clonotypes expanded above 0.001 were also present.

The gene calls are TRBV5-5 and TRBJ1-2; tentative D call: TRBD1 (6 bases). Sequenced sample: blood. The clonotype comes from a young man with Graves' ophthalmopathy. CDR3 in DNA: TGTGCCAGCAGCCCGACAGGAAGCCTCTATGGCTACACCTTC. Protein product: CASSPTGSLYGYTF.